This T cell receptor (beta chain) is from a study of blood T cell repertoires in COVID-19. The CDR3 totals 14 residues. Germline CDR1 is MNHEY and CDR2 is SVGAGI. Trimming stripped 4 bases from V and 4 bases from J, with 13 bases between. A single count supports this clone. The protocol was immunoSEQ multiplex PCR, while the TCRdb copy is restricted to in-frame clones and leaves out a portion. Here the sample spans some 270,000 clones, around nine tenths being singletons. J is TRBJ1-1 and V is TRBV6-5; a weak D match, TRBD1 (5 bases). The source is a woman in her 40s who had recovered from COVID-19. The sequencing input was PBMCs or T cells enriched from blood (not recorded which). The CDR3 nucleotides read TGTGCCAGCAGTTCAATCTGGGGGGGCACTGAAGCTTTCTTT. Protein product: CASSSIWGGTEAFF.